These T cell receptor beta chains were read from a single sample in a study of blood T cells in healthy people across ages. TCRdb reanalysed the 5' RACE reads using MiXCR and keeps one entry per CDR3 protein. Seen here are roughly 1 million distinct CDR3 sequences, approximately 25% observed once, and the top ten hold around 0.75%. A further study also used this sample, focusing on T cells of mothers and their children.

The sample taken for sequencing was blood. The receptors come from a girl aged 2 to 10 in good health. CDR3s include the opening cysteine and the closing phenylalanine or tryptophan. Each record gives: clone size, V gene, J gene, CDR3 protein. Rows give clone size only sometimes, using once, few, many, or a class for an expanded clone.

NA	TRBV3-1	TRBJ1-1	CASRLQGLGEAFF
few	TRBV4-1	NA	CASSPISANEQFF
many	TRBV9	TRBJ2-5	CASSVGEKETQYF
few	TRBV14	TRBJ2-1	CASSPGTSKQFF
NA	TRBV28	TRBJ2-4	CASSLSSDLLAKNIQYF
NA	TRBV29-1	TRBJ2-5	CSVIEDREDSETQYF
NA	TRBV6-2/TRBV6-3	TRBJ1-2	CASSYFGSKGYTF
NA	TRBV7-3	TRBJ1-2	CASSPGVGSYGYTF
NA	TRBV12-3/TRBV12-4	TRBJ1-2	CASSQTGQGNGYTF
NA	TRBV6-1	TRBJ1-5	CASSWTAFGSAPQHF
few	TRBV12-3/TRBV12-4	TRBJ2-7	CASSSGGFYEQYF
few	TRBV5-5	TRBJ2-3	CASSPDITDTQYF
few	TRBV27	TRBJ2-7	CASGTGAYEQYF
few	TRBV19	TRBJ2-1	CASSIDFSLGQFF
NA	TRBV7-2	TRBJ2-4	CASSLSVGLMQAKNIQYF
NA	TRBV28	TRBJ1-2	CASRGAIKVGYTF
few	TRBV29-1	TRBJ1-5	CSVVPGRPGQPQHF
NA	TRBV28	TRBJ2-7	CASSFERHYEQYF
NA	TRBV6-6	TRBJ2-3	CASTPGLAGDSFTDTQYF
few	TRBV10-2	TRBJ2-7	CASSEYNDEQYF
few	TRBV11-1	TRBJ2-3	CASSLVETGTQTDTQYF
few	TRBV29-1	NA	CSVGGYEQFF
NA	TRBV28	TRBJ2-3	CASIKRNTDTQYF
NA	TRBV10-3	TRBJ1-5	CAISKTGEQPQHF
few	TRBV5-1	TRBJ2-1	CASSLASGGARRPYNEQFF
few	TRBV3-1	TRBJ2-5	CASKMQGAGETQYF
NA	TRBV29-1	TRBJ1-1	CSVWAWNTDAFF
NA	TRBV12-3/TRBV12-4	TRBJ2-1	CASHSGSVREQFF
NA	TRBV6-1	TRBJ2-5	CASSDGLAGSETQYF
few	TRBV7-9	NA	CASYTSVGQFF
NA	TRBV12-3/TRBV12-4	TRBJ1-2	CASSRDLSTDGYTF
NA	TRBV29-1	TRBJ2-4	CSVEEASRNIQYF
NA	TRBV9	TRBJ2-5	CASSVGQMNTQETQYF
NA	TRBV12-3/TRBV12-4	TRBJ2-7	CASSLRGLTDYEQYF
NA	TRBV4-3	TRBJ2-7	CASSQDAEYYEQYF
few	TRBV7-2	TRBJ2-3	CASSSQATDTQYF
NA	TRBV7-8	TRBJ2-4	CASTEGGGGVKNIQYF
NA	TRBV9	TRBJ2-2	CASGPRGGELFF
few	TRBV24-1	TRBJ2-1	CAIMAGETFYNEQFF
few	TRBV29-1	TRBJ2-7	CSVLRRPGQGAHEQYF
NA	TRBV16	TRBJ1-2	CASSQSSAGANYGYTF
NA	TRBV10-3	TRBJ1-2	CAISDNRDRVTYGYTF
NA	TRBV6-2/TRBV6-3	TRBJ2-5	CASRSLEWQETQYF
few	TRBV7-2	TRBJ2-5	CASSLVQREHVYQETQYF
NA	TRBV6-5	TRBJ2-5	CASSYSGTGGAGSGETQYF
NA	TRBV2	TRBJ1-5	CASGRAGSNQPQHF
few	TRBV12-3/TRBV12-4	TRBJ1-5	CASSLGGHLQPQHF
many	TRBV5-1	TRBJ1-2	CASSSGQGGYTF
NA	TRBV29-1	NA	CSVGGGANYEQYF
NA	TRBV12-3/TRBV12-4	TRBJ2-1	CASRSWTSGNSYNEQFF
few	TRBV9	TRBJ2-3	CASSVGVVGREVTDTQYF
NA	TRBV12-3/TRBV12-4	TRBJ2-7	CASSPKAGGRYEQYF
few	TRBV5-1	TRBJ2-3	CASSLGQTARDTQYF
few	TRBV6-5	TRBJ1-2	CASRRPDREGGYTF
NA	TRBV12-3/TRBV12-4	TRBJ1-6	CASTLSRGLTYNSPLHF